Given below is one T cell receptor (beta chain) in context. Its cognate antigen is unknown. These data belong to a study of CXCR3-negative and CXCR3-positive naive CD8 T cells. Study-wide findings and caveats: TRB CDR3s of CXCR3-positive naive cells were more hydrophobic than those of CXCR3-negative naive cells. TRBV-TRBJ usage was alike in naive CXCR3-negative and CXCR3-positive cells but differed in memory cells. Fresh PBMCs went into most assays, and CXCR3 expression partly declined after cryopreservation. TCR interaction strength was inferred from TRB CDR3 physicochemistry, as CD5 matched across naive subsets.

TRB cDNA was prepared as libraries by UMI-labeled 5' RACE. Reprocessing the 5' RACE reads, TCRdb reports a single entry for every CDR3 protein and omits DNA. The sample table includes 45,000 to 65,000 distinct CDR3 sequences. The CDR3 extends over 12 amino acids. CDR1 is SGHTA and CDR2 is FQGNSA in the germline V gene. Sequenced: naive CXCR3- CD8+ T cells from blood. Regarding subset: CD45RO-CCR7+CD27+CD95- naive CD8+ T cells lacking CXCR3 (TNR3-). The sequence derives from a human donor in good health. Some clones in this sample may be carry-over from other donors' samples. V and J are TRBV7-2 and TRBJ2-1. The CDR3 is CASSLVGNEQFF.